This T cell receptor (beta chain) is from a study of blood T cell repertoires in COVID-19. Before being deemed recovered, Cohort 3 donors had two negative PCRs, clearance, or symptom resolution. Germline V CDR1 and CDR2: KGHSH, LQKENI. This CDR3 spans 15 amino acids. V gave up 1 base and J gave up 0 bases, with 9 bases separating them. Some clones are missing from TCRdb's copy, which holds only in-frame ones; the method was immunoSEQ multiplex PCR. This repertoire shows about 220,000 clones, under 90% found once; its top ten account for 3% to 4%. The sequence was obtained from a woman aged 55-69 years who had recovered from COVID-19. The chain has TRBV18 and TRBJ1-1, with D unresolved. The source material was PBMCs or T cells enriched from blood (not recorded which). As DNA, the CDR3 is TGTGCCAGCTCACCACGTCTACAGCTGAACACTGAAGCTTTCTTT. Protein product: CASSPRLQLNTEAFF.